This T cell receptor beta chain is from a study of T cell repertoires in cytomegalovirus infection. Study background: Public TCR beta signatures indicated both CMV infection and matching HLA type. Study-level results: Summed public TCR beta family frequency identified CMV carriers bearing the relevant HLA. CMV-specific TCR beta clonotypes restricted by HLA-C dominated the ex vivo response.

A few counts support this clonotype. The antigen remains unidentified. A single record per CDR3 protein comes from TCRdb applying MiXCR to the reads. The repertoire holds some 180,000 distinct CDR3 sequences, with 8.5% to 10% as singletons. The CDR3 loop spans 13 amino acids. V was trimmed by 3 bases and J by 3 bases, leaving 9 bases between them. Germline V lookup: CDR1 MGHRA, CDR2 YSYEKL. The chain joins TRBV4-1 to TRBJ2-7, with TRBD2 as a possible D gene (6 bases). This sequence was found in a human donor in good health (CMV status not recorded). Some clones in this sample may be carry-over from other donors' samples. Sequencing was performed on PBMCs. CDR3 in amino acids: CASSHTGGYEQYF. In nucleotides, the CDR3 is TGCGCCAGCAGCCACACCGGGGGCTACGAGCAGTACTTC.